Below, 21 T cell receptor beta chains from the same sample are listed, as sequenced in a study of T cell responses to AZD1222 COVID-19 vaccine. Using immunoSEQ multiplex PCR, the repertoire was profiled, and TCRdb retains in-frame clones only, with some absent. Of roughly 150,000 clones in the sample, under 95% are singletons; the top ten hold about 8.6%. Sample: peripheral blood, taken on day 0 of AZD1222 vaccination. The receptors were sampled from an adult in good health.

This chain connects TRBV7-9 to TRBJ1-1; tentatively, D is TRBD1 (5 bases). Germline CDR1 is SEHNR and CDR2 is FQNEAQ (reference sequence). The length of the CDR3 is 14 residues. V was trimmed by 5 bases and J by 5 bases, leaving 15 bases between them. CDR3 bases: TGTGCCAGCAGCCCGAAAGGGACTGTGACTGAAGCTTTCTTT. This translates into CASSPKGTVTEAFF.

This clone was observed once. The chain carries TRBV7-9 and TRBJ2-7, with a weak D call TRBD1 (5 bases). There are 14 residues in the CDR3. Germline V CDR1 and CDR2: SEHNR, FQNEAQ (reference sequence). V lost 5 bases, J lost 3 bases, and 14 bases lay in between. This chain's CDR3 is CASSRRTSDYEQYF. The CDR3 region has the DNA TGTGCCAGCAGCCGAAGGACATCTGACTACGAGCAGTACTTC.

The rearrangement joins TRBV4-1 to TRBJ1-5; TRBD1 is a possible D gene (6 bases). The germline V gene has CDR1 MGHRA and CDR2 YSYEKL. The ends were cut back, 6 bases at V and 0 bases at J, with 12 bases in the middle. The CDR3 runs to 15 residues. DNA of the CDR3: TGCGCCAGCAGAGGGGGTTTGAATAGCAATCAGCCCCAGCATTTT. Its protein product is CASRGGLNSNQPQHF.

A remark on this clone: The same CDR3 also results from other DNA sequences found in this sample. CDR3 amino acids: CASSLGQGDGYTF. In DNA form, the CDR3 reads TGCGCCAGCAGCTTGGGGCAGGGTGATGGCTACACCTTC. V and J are TRBV5-1 and TRBJ1-2; D possibly corresponds to TRBD1 (5 bases). The CDR3 covers 13 residues. Germline lookup yields CDR1 SGHRS and CDR2 YFSETQ. The V end was cut by 0 bases, the J end by 6 bases, with 9 bases between.

The chain links TRBV4-1 to TRBJ2-7; TRBD2 matches 7 bases. The J segment lost 6 bases and the V segment lost 4 bases, leaving 12 bases of the junction unmatched. The CDR3 runs to 15 residues. Germline lookup yields CDR1 MGHRA and CDR2 YSYEKL. The CDR3 DNA follows: TGCGCCAGCAGCCCGGGGGGTAGAGGTTTTCCCGAGCAGTACTTC. Translating it yields CASSPGGRGFPEQYF.

V is TRBV6-5 and J is TRBJ1-2, with TRBD1 identical over 7 bases. The CDR3 totals 13 residues. The germline gives CDR1 MNHEY, CDR2 SVGAGI. V shed 6 bases, J shed 8 bases, and the junction held 9 bases outside the gene matches. The CDR3 here is CASSATGFDGYTF. The CDR3 DNA is TGTGCCAGCAGCGCGACAGGGTTCGACGGCTACACCTTC.

V is TRBV18 and J is TRBJ1-1; D gene uncertain. The CDR3 sequence is 13 residues long. Germline CDR1 reads KGHSH; CDR2 reads LQKENI. Trimming took 3 bases from V and 6 from J, leaving 11 bases between them. CDR3 nucleotides: TGTGCCAGCTCACCCTCCGCTGGGTCTGAAGCTTTCTTT. Translating gives CASSPSAGSEAFF. Supplemented by reference TRBV18 and TRBJ1-1, the full variable domain reads NAGVMQNPRHLVRRRGQEARLRCSPMKGHSHVYWYRQLPEEGLKFMVYLQKENIIDESGMPKERFSAEFPKEGPSILRIQQVVRGDSAAYFCASSPSAGSEAFFGQGTRLTVV.

The V call is TRBV7-2, the J call TRBJ2-3; D is unresolved. CDR1 SGHTA and CDR2 FQGNSA come from the germline V gene. The CDR3 runs to 13 residues. V gave up 4 bases and J gave up 4 bases, with 9 bases separating them. CDR3 sequence: CASSSQPADTQYF. CDR3 DNA sequence: TGTGCCAGCAGCTCCCAGCCGGCAGATACGCAGTATTTT.

V gene TRBV5-1 combines with J gene TRBJ2-7; TRBD2 might be the D (5 bases). The CDR3 runs 13 residues. Germline V gene lookup returns CDR1 SGHRS and CDR2 YFSETQ. V was cut by 2 bases and J by 3 bases, with 9 bases left in between. The CDR3 loop reads CASSLAVHYEQYF. DNA for the CDR3: TGCGCCAGCAGCTTAGCGGTTCACTACGAGCAGTACTTC.

This clone was seen once. The V gene is TRBV2, the J gene TRBJ2-1; D not resolved. Germline V gene data show CDR1 as SNHLY and CDR2 as FYNNEI. The CDR3 has 12 residues. The ends were cut back, 1 base at V and 7 bases at J, with 5 bases in the middle. Here the CDR3 reads CASSEGGNEQFF. The CDR3 nucleotides are TGTGCCAGCAGTGAAGGGGGAAATGAGCAGTTCTTC.

This clone was counted a single time. This chain links TRBV27 with TRBJ1-1; D ambiguous. The germline V gene encodes CDR1 MNHEY and CDR2 SMNVEV (reference sequence). The CDR3 sequence is 13 residues long. V lost 2 bases and J 1 base, leaving 5 bases between the germline ends. The CDR3: CASSLLGNTEAFF. DNA of the CDR3: TGTGCCAGCAGTTTACTGGGGAACACTGAAGCTTTCTTT.

This clone was counted a single time. The chain couples TRBV29-1 to TRBJ1-1; D gene unclear. V gave up 0 bases and J gave up 8 bases, with 13 bases separating them. Germline V gene data show CDR1 as SQVTM and CDR2 as ANQGSEA. CDR3 length: 13 amino acids. This chain's CDR3 is CSVEDLAGSEAFF. DNA for the CDR3: TGCAGCGTTGAAGATCTTGCGGGCTCCGAAGCTTTCTTT.

V and J are TRBV18 and TRBJ2-2; D ambiguous. Germline V lookup: CDR1 KGHSH, CDR2 LQKENI. V lost 2 bases and J lost 5, with 21 bases in between. The CDR3 totals 18 residues. In DNA, the CDR3 is TGTGCCAGCTCACCAAGGAGTTTCGGTCCCGCAGTAACCGGGGAGCTGTTTTTT. It specifies CASSPRSFGPAVTGELFF.

The V and J genes are TRBV6-5 and TRBJ2-2; D call uncertain. The CDR3 contains 14 residues. Germline CDR1 and CDR2: MNHEY and SVGAGI. V was cut by 11 bases and J by 2 bases, with 15 bases left in between. CDR3 sequence (DNA): TGTGCCGCAAAGGATCGTTTAAACACCGGGGAGCTGTTTTTT. This encodes CAAKDRLNTGELFF.

The CDR3 region has the DNA TGTGCCAGCAGTTCCTTGTCAGGGTCCACTGAAGCTTTCTTT. Translating gives CASSSLSGSTEAFF. This sequence joins TRBV6-5 and TRBJ1-1, with D possibly matching TRBD1 (5 bases). The CDR3 covers 14 residues. Trimming took 4 bases from V and 4 from J, leaving 13 bases between them. Germline CDR1 is MNHEY and CDR2 is SVGAGI.

The chain recombines TRBV30 with TRBJ1-5; no firm D call. V lost 2 bases and J lost 1, with 12 bases in between. This CDR3 region has 15 residues. Germline loops: CDR1 GTSNPN, CDR2 SVGIG (reference sequence). DNA for the CDR3: TGTGCCTGGAGTCCTACTTATAGAAGCAATCAGCCCCAGCATTTT. This encodes CAWSPTYRSNQPQHF.

This sequence joins TRBV6-2 or TRBV6-3 and TRBJ1-1; D remains unclear. V lost 2 bases and J lost 5, with 12 bases in between. CDR1 MNHEY and CDR2 SVGEGT come from the germline V gene. This CDR3 region has 14 residues. CDR3 coding DNA: TGTGCCAGCAGTTACGGCCAAAGATGGACTGAAGCTTTCTTT. This translates into CASSYGQRWTEAFF.

The V and J genes are TRBV18 and TRBJ2-5; 7 bases are a match to TRBD1. Germline loops: CDR1 KGHSH, CDR2 LQKENI. With 3 bases clipped from V and 3 bases from J, the junction kept 4 bases outside the gene matches. The CDR3 covers 14 residues. CDR3: CASSPPDREETQYF. DNA for the CDR3: TGTGCCAGCTCACCCCCCGACAGGGAAGAGACCCAGTACTTC.

The chain joins TRBV7-2 to TRBJ2-1; 10 bases match TRBD2. The CDR3 sequence is 15 residues long. V lost 6 bases, J lost 4 bases, and 6 bases stayed unmatched. CDR1 and CDR2 (germline): SGHTA, FQGNSA. The CDR3 region has the DNA TGTGCCAGCAGTTTGATAGCGGGGGGATACAATGAGCAGTTCTTC. This sequence encodes CASSLIAGGYNEQFF.

This clone appeared a single time. The CDR3 sequence is CSVSQDVWVSEAFF. CDR3 nucleotides: TGCAGCGTTTCACAGGACGTTTGGGTTTCTGAAGCTTTCTTT. V and J are TRBV29-1 and TRBJ1-1, with D maybe TRBD1 (5 bases). The CDR3 covers 14 residues. Germline loops: CDR1 SQVTM, CDR2 ANQGSEA. The V end lost 5 bases, the J end lost 6 bases, and 19 bases lay between the germline ends.

The sample holds a few counts of this clone. V usage is TRBV7-2 and J usage is TRBJ1-2; D gene unclear. Germline assignment: CDR1 SGHTA and CDR2 FQGNSA. V lost 5 bases to trimming and J lost 7 bases, with 20 bases between them. The CDR3 sequence is 15 residues long. This chain's CDR3 is CASSPRTGTLAGYTF. The CDR3 bases are TGTGCCAGCAGCCCCAGGACGGGCACACTTGCTGGCTACACCTTC.